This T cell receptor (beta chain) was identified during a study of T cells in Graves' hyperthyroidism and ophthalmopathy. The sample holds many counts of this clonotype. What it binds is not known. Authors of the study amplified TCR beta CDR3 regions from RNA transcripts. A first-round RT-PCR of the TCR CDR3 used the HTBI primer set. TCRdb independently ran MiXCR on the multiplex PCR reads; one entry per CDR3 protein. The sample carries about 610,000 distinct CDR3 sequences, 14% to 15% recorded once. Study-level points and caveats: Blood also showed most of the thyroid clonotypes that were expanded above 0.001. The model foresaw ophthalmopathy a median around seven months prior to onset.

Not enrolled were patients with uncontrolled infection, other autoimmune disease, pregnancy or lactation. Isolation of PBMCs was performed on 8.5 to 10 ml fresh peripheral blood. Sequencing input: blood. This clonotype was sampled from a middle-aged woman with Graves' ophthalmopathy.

Here the CDR3 DNA reads TGCAGTGCTGACCCAAGCGGGACCCCCTACAATGAGCAGTTCTTC. Its protein product is CSADPSGTPYNEQFF. This chain links TRBV20-1 with TRBJ2-1; TRBD2 matches at 7 bases. This CDR3 comprises 15 residues. Unmatched junction bases numbered 9, after V lost 5 bases and J lost 2 bases. Germline CDR1 and CDR2: DFQATT and SNEGSKA (reference sequence).